Listed here are 20 T cell receptor beta chains from one sample, sequenced in a study of blood T cells in healthy people across ages. The authors ran a second PCR of 7 to 11 cycles using a sample-barcoded 5' primer and a J-beta primer mix. Each CDR3 protein gets one entry after TCRdb re-called the 5' RACE reads with MiXCR. The table shows roughly 500,000 distinct CDR3 sequences, with 20% to 30% occurring only once. The same sample was also studied in work on T cells of mothers and their children.

The source material was blood. These receptors all stem from a boy younger than 18 in good health.

The chain recombines TRBV3-1 with TRBJ1-6; D may be TRBD1 (6 bases). The ends were cut back, 0 bases at V and 4 bases at J, with 10 bases in the middle. The CDR3 covers 16 residues. In germline, CDR1 is LGHDT, CDR2 YNNKEL (reference sequence). The CDR3 DNA reads TGTGCCAGCAGCCAAGAGCAGGGGTGGTATAATTCACCCCTCCACTTT. It encodes CASSQEQGWYNSPLHF.

J is TRBJ2-1 and V is TRBV28, with TRBD2 identical over 13 bases. CDR1 and CDR2 from the germline V gene are MDHEN and SYDVKM. V lost 5 bases, J lost 6 bases, and 7 bases stayed unmatched. The length of the CDR3 is 16 residues. The CDR3 loop is CASSPMGLAGSNEQFF. For the CDR3, the DNA is TGTGCCAGCAGTCCTATGGGACTAGCGGGGAGCAATGAGCAGTTCTTC. The full variable domain, completed using reference TRBV28 and TRBJ2-1, is DVKVTQSSRYLVKRTGEKVFLECVQDMDHENMFWYRQDPGLGLRLIYFSYDVKMKEKGDIPEGYSVSREKKERFSLILESASTNQTSMYLCASSPMGLAGSNEQFFGPGTRLTVL.

This sequence joins TRBV5-1 and TRBJ2-3, with unresolved D. The CDR3 loop spans 12 amino acids. The germline CDR1 and CDR2 sequences are SGHRS and YFSETQ. Trimming cost V 5 bases and J 2 bases, with 6 bases left between them. This chain's CDR3 is CASRPNTDTQYF. DNA of the CDR3: TGCGCCAGCAGACCCAACACAGATACGCAGTATTTT.

The chain is built from TRBV7-9 and TRBJ1-2, with no clear D. Germline CDR1 reads SEHNR; CDR2 reads FQNEAQ (reference sequence). The CDR3 contains 12 residues. Trimming stripped 0 bases from V and 8 bases from J, with 7 bases between. The CDR3 here is CASSLAIDGYTF. The CDR3, as DNA: TGTGCCAGCAGCTTAGCGATAGACGGCTACACCTTC. Complete variable domain (other parts from reference TRBV7-9 and TRBJ1-2): DTGVSQNPRHKITKRGQNVTFRCDPISEHNRLYWYRQTLGQGPEFLTYFQNEAQLEKSRLLSDRFSAERPKGSFSTLEIQRTEQGDSAMYLCASSLAIDGYTFGSGTRLTVV.

This chain links TRBV4-2 with TRBJ2-3; D is possibly TRBD2 (6 bases). CDR1 and CDR2 (germline): LGHNA, YNFKEQ. The CDR3 has 16 amino acids. Trimming left V 0 bases short and J 2 bases short, with 12 bases between. The CDR3 is CASSQDAGRYTDTQYF. CDR3 nucleotides: TGTGCCAGCAGCCAAGATGCGGGACGGTACACAGATACGCAGTATTTT.

J is TRBJ2-3 and V is TRBV28, with TRBD2 identical over 7 bases. CDR3 size: 16 residues. V dropped 1 base and J dropped 4; count of bases not matched to a gene: 8. Germline V CDR1 and CDR2: MDHEN, SYDVKM. CDR3 DNA sequence: TGTGCCAGCAGTTTATTCGCGGGAGACCTTTCAGATACGCAGTATTTT. Translation gives CASSLFAGDLSDTQYF.

V and J are TRBV7-3 and TRBJ2-2, with D uncertain. The V and J ends lost 1 base and 8 bases respectively, with 8 bases between them. Germline loops: CDR1 SGHTA, CDR2 FQGTGA. The CDR3 runs 13 residues. The CDR3 reads CASSLIRTGELFF. Written as DNA, the CDR3 is TGTGCCAGCAGCTTAATCCGAACTGGGGAGCTGTTTTTT.

This clonotype was picked up many times. The V gene is TRBV7-9, the J gene TRBJ2-5; D not resolved. CDR1 and CDR2 (germline): SEHNR, FQNEAQ (reference sequence). This CDR3 has 14 residues. V lost 5 bases and J 1 base, leaving 11 bases between the germline ends. DNA of the CDR3: TGTGCCAGCAGCGATGACCCTCGCCAAGAGACCCAGTACTTC. It is translated as CASSDDPRQETQYF. The whole variable domain, remainder taken from reference TRBV7-9 and TRBJ2-5, is DTGVSQNPRHKITKRGQNVTFRCDPISEHNRLYWYRQTLGQGPEFLTYFQNEAQLEKSRLLSDRFSAERPKGSFSTLEIQRTEQGDSAMYLCASSDDPRQETQYFGPGTRLLVL.

This clonotype was detected a few times. V is TRBV20-1 and J is TRBJ2-3; the match to TRBD2 covers 10 bases. Trimming at V came to 5 bases and at J to 0 bases, leaving 8 bases not matched to a gene. The CDR3 runs 16 residues. Germline V CDR1 and CDR2: DFQATT, SNEGSKA (reference sequence). The CDR3 region has the DNA TGCAGTGCTCCATATCCGGGACTAGCGAGCACAGATACGCAGTATTTT. Translated, it gives CSAPYPGLASTDTQYF.

Concerning this clonotype: The junction and the germline gene differ at one end; a read error may be behind it. The CDR3 is CASSLGTGERYEQYF. DNA of the CDR3: TGTGCTAGCAGCCTGGGGACAGGAGAACGCTACGAGCAGTACTTC. The rearrangement uses TRBV7-7 and TRBJ2-7, with 8 bases that match TRBD1. The CDR3 has 15 residues. CDR1 SSHAT and CDR2 FNYEAQ come from the germline V gene (reference sequence).

This chain connects TRBV27 to TRBJ2-7; TRBD2 matches 8 bases. The V segment lost 0 bases and the J segment 0 bases; nucleotides outside the gene matches: 4. CDR1 is MNHEY and CDR2 is SMNVEV in the germline V gene (reference sequence). The CDR3 is 16 residues long. As DNA, the CDR3 is TGTGCCAGCAGTTTATCAAGGAGCGGGAGCTCCTACGAGCAGTACTTC. Translated, it gives CASSLSRSGSSYEQYF.

The table lists this clonotype with a few counts. This chain joins TRBV4-1 and TRBJ1-2; D is uncertain. Germline CDR1 is MGHRA and CDR2 is YSYEKL. The length of the CDR3 is 14 residues. Trimming took off 0 bases at V and 4 bases at J, with 9 bases between the two ends. In nucleotides, the CDR3 is TGCGCCAGCAGCCAAGAAGGGTCCCTCTATGGCTACACCTTC. Residues: CASSQEGSLYGYTF.

As DNA, the CDR3 is TGTGCCAGCAGTTTCTCCTCCGTCCGGGAGCAGTACTTC. Translated, it gives CASSFSSVREQYF. V is TRBV6-2 or TRBV6-3 and J is TRBJ2-5; possibly TRBD2 for D (6 bases). Germline assignment: CDR1 MNHEY and CDR2 SVGEGT. Trimming shortened V by 4 bases and J by 11 bases, and 17 bases separated the two germline ends. This CDR3 region has 13 residues.

CDR3 nucleotides: TGCGCCAGCAGCTGGGGGGGCCAGACCCCTAACTATGGCTACACCTTC. It is translated as CASSWGGQTPNYGYTF. The genes are TRBV5-1 and TRBJ1-2, with D perhaps matching TRBD1 (6 bases). Trimming stripped 3 bases from V and 0 bases from J, with 15 bases between. CDR3 size: 16 residues. Germline V CDR1 and CDR2: SGHRS, YFSETQ.

The chain recombines TRBV5-8 with TRBJ2-7; 10 bases match TRBD2. The trim removed 6 bases at V and 4 bases at J, leaving 16 bases unmatched. The CDR3 length is 17 residues. Germline V gives CDR1 SGHTS, CDR2 YDEGEE. CDR3: CASTMASGGRLVYEQYF. CDR3 DNA sequence: TGTGCCAGCACTATGGCTAGCGGGGGACGTTTGGTGTACGAGCAGTACTTC.

There are many counts of this clonotype. The V call is TRBV7-9, the J call TRBJ2-5; weak D call: TRBD1 (5 bases). The V and J ends lost 2 bases and 5 bases respectively, with 15 bases between them. The CDR3 length is 15 residues. Looked up from germline, CDR1 is SEHNR and CDR2 is FQNEAQ (reference sequence). This CDR3 is CASSLQSGMGETQYF. The DNA for the CDR3 is TGTGCCAGCAGCTTACAATCAGGGATGGGGGAGACCCAGTACTTC.

The CDR3 DNA is TGTGCCAGCAGTTTCCGGGACGGTTACGAGCAGTACTTC. The encoded protein is CASSFRDGYEQYF. J is TRBJ2-5 and V is TRBV12-3 or TRBV12-4, with D perhaps TRBD1 or TRBD2 (5 bases each). The J call could be wrong; TRBJ2-7 is a better fit for the DNA end. The CDR3 runs 13 residues.

V gene TRBV3-1 combines with J gene TRBJ1-4, with a weak D call TRBD1 (5 bases). This CDR3 comprises 16 residues. Trimming removed 1 base at V and 5 bases at J, with 14 bases between. Germline CDR1 is LGHDT and CDR2 is YNNKEL (reference sequence). Here the CDR3 reads CASSQAGTFGNEKLFF. The CDR3 DNA reads TGTGCCAGCAGCCAAGCGGGGACCTTTGGGAATGAAAAACTGTTTTTT.

This clonotype came up many times. The rearrangement links TRBV4-2 to TRBJ2-1; 11 bases fit TRBD2. From germline, CDR1 is LGHNA and CDR2 YNFKEQ. J was trimmed by 5 bases and V by 7 bases; bases with no gene match: 1. The CDR3 is made up of 13 amino acids. The CDR3, as DNA: TGTGCCAGCACTAGCGGGAGGAACAATGAGCAGTTCTTC. Protein sequence: CASTSGRNNEQFF.

V gene TRBV7-9 combines with J gene TRBJ2-3, with a weak D call TRBD2 (5 bases). With 5 bases removed from V and 3 bases from J, the gap between germline ends came to 9 bases. Per germline, CDR1 SEHNR and CDR2 FQNEAQ (reference sequence). This CDR3 spans 13 amino acids. The CDR3 bases are TGTGCCAGCAGCCGGGATAGAACAGATACGCAGTATTTT. Translating it yields CASSRDRTDTQYF.